The clone carrying this T cell receptor beta chain was observed a handful of times. Its antigen is currently unknown. This sample was included in a study of T cells in localized non-small cell lung cancer. Clones were sequenced by immunoSEQ multiplex PCR, and TCRdb holds only the in-frame ones, with some missing. The repertoire holds thousands of clones, with approximately 30% as singletons. General study findings and limits: As only one tumor region underwent sequencing, heterogeneity remains possible. In adjacent lung, a median around 50 of the top 100 tumor clones were found.

Adjacent lung, free of atypia, was sampled at least 2 cm from the tumor margin. Trimming pared 0 bases from V and 7 bases from J, leaving 13 bases between. CDR3 size: 15 residues. Germline V lookup: CDR1 SSHAT, CDR2 FNYEAQ (reference sequence). The receptor comes from a male donor aged 60 or over with stage III lung adenocarcinoma. The sequencing here drew on normal lung tissue next to the tumor, taken before any cancer treatment. V usage is TRBV7-7 and J usage is TRBJ1-5; D uncertain. The CDR3 loop is CASSLAGGVRQPQHF. The CDR3 DNA reads TGTGCCAGCAGCTTAGCCGGCGGGGTGCGACAGCCCCAGCATTTT.